This paragraph reports one TCR beta chain. This sample is part of a study of blood T cell repertoires in COVID-19. Study at large: Whether acute or convalescent, the COVID-19 samples came from the United States, Italy and Spain. In each case, the material was cDNA or gDNA derived from T cells, B-cell-depleted T cells, or PBMCs.

Original processing notes: Using reference gene primer amplification, nucleated cell counts were estimated. Clones were read by immunoSEQ multiplex PCR, and TCRdb kept only the in-frame ones, dropping some. D and trimming were read from the DNA, whereas the V and J calls and clone size are those reported in that table. The data contain about 83,000 clones, around 86% of them singletons. V was pared by 5 bases and J by 8 bases, with 15 bases between. CDR1 and CDR2 (germline): SNHLY, FYNNEI. The length of the CDR3 is 13 residues. The sequencing input was peripheral blood. This TCR came from a man aged 50-60 years with active COVID-19. The chain employs TRBV2 and TRBJ1-2, with D perhaps matching TRBD1 (5 bases). CDR3 DNA: TGTGCCAGCAGTTTACAGGTTACTGAAGGCTACACCTTC. Its translation: CASSLQVTEGYTF.